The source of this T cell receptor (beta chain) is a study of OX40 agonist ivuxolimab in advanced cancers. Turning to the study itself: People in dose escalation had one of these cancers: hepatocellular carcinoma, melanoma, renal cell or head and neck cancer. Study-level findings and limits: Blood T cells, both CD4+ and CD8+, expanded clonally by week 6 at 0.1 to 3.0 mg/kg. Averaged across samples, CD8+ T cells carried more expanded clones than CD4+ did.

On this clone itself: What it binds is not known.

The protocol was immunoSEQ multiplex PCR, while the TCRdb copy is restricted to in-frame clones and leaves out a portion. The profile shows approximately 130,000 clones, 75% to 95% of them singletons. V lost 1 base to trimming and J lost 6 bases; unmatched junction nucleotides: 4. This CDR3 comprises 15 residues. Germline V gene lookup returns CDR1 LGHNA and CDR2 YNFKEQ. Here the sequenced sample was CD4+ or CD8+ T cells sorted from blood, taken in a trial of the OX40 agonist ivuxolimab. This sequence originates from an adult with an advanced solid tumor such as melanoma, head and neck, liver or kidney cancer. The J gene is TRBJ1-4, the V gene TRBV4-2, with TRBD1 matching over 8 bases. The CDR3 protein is CASSQAWTGYEKLFF. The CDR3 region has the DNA TGTGCCAGCAGCCAAGCGTGGACAGGGTATGAAAAACTGTTTTTT.